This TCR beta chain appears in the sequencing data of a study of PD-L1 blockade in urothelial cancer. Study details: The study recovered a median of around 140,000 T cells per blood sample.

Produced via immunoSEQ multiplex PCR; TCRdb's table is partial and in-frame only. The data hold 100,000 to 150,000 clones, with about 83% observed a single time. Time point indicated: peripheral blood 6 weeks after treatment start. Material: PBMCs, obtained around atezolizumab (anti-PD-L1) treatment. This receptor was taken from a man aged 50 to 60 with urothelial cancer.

CDR3 sequence reads: CASAGTAPDQPQHF. CDR3 in DNA: TGTGCCAGCGCCGGAACAGCACCAGATCAGCCCCAGCATTTT. The V call is TRBV6-6, the J call TRBJ1-5; D is unclear. V shed 8 bases and J shed 5 bases, with 16 bases lying between them. The CDR3 extends over 14 amino acids. Germline CDR1 MNHNY, CDR2 SVGAGI (reference sequence).